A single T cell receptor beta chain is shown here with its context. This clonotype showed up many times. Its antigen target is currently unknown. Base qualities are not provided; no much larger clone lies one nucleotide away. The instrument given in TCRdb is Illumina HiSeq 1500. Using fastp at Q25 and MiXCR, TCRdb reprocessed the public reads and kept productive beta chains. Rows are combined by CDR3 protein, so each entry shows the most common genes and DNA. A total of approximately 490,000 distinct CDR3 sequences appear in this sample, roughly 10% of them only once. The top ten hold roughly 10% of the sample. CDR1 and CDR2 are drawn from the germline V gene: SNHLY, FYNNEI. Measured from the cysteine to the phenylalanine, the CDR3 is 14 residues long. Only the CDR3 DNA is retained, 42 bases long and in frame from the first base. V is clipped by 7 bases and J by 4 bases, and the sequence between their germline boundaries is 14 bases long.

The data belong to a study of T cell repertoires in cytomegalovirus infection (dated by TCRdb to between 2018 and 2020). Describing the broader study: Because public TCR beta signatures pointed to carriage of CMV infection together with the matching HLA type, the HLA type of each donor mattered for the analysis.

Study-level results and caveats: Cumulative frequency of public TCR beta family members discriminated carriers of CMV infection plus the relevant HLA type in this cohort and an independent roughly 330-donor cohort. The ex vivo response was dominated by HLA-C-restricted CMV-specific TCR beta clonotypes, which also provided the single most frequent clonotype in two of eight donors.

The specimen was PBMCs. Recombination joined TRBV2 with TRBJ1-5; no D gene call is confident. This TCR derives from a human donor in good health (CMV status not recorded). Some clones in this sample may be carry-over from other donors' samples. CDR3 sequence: CASTQWAENQPQHF. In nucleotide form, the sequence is TGTGCCAGCACCCAATGGGCCGAGAATCAGCCCCAGCATTTT.